The T cell receptor beta chain under discussion was sequenced for a study of T cells in women clearing cervical HPV infection. Study summary: Control women cleared a single incident HPV16 infection within 12 months. HLA type stays a possible confounder, typing being limited.

Assay: immunoSEQ multiplex PCR; the TCRdb copy retains only in-frame clones and omits some. Its table lists more than 20,000 clones. The study, taken as a whole, reports: Cases carried less TRBV6-7 than controls: roughly 0.12% versus 0.17%.

As to this clone: Its antigen is still unknown. The read terminates 3 residues before the CDR3 end, so the remaining end is supplied by the germline J gene.

From germline, CDR1 is SGHVS and CDR2 FQNEAQ. The CDR3 loop spans 15 amino acids. V lost 3 bases, J lost 0 bases, and 4 bases stayed unmatched. Sequenced: blood buffy coat. The chain has TRBV7-8 and TRBJ1-1, with 7 bases that match TRBD1. The sequence derives from a woman aged 18 to 75 with a cervical HPV16 infection that either progressed to CIN3+ or cleared (not recorded which). CDR3 bases read: TGTGCCAGCAGCTTTACCGGGACAGTGAACACTGAA. It codes for CASSFTGTVNTE. The CDR3 reads in full as CASSFTGTVNTEAFF.